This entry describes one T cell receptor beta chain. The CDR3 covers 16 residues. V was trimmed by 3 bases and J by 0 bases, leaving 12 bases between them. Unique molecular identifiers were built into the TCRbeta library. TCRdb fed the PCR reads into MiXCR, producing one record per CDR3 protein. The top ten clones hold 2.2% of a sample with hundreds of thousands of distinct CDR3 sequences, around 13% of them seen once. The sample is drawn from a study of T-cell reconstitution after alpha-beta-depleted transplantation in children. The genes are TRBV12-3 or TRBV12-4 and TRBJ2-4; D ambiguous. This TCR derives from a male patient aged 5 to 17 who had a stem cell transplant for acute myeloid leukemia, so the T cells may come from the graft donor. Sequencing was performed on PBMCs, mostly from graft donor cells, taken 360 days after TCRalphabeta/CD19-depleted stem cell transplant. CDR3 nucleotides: TGTGCCAGCAGTTTGGACCAGGTGGGAGCCAAAAACATTCAGTACTTC. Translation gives CASSLDQVGAKNIQYF.